These T cell receptor beta chains were read from a single sample in a study of blood T cell repertoires in COVID-19. This table comes from immunoSEQ multiplex PCR, and its TCRdb copy is limited to in-frame clones, with some not included. Of about 260,000 clones in the sample, approximately 89% were seen once. Sequencing was carried out using PBMCs or T cells enriched from blood (not recorded which). All receptors come from a woman between 35 and 50 years old with acute COVID-19. The CDR3 runs from the conserved cysteine through the conserved F or W. Each record gives: clone size, V gene, D gene, J gene, CDR3 DNA, CDR3 protein. D genes are given only for firm matches. Clone size, where shown, is once, few, many, or a class for clones that have expanded.

size: NA; V: TRBV9; D: NA; J: TRBJ2-1; DNA: TGTGCCAGCGGCCCCCGCAATGAGCAGTTCTTC; CDR3: CASGPRNEQFF
size: once; V: TRBV7-8; D: TRBD1; J: TRBJ2-1; DNA: TGTGCCAGCAGCGGGCGACAGGGAGCCTACAATGAGCAGTTCTTC; CDR3: CASSGRQGAYNEQFF
size: NA; V: TRBV13; D: NA; J: TRBJ1-3; DNA: TGTGCCAGCAGCTTAGCGAGGGTTGGAAACACCATATATTTT; CDR3: CASSLARVGNTIYF
size: NA; V: TRBV6-5; D: NA; J: TRBJ1-1; DNA: TGTGCCAGCAGTTACCTTCGGAGGAACACTGAAGCTTTCTTT; CDR3: CASSYLRRNTEAFF
size: NA; V: TRBV5-1; D: NA; J: TRBJ1-5; DNA: TGCGCCAGCAGCTTGATGTCCGATCAGCCCCAGCATTTT; CDR3: CASSLMSDQPQHF
size: NA; V: TRBV10-1; D: TRBD2; J: TRBJ2-1; DNA: TGCGCCAGCAGTGAGTGGGGGGGTTGGGATGAGCAGTTCTTC; CDR3: CASSEWGGWDEQFF
size: NA; V: TRBV5-6; D: TRBD2; J: TRBJ2-2; DNA: TGTGCCAGCAGCTTGGGACTAGCGGGATTCGGGAACACCGGGGAGCTGTTTTTT; CDR3: CASSLGLAGFGNTGELFF
size: NA; V: TRBV28; D: NA; J: TRBJ1-5; DNA: TGTGCCAGCAGTTTTCCCCCGGGCAATCAGCCCCAGCATTTT; CDR3: CASSFPPGNQPQHF
size: NA; V: TRBV5-4; D: TRBD1; J: TRBJ1-1; DNA: TGTGCCAGCAGCGGAGGGACAGGGACACGGAAGAACACTGAAGCTTTCTTT; CDR3: CASSGGTGTRKNTEAFF
size: NA; V: TRBV12-3/TRBV12-4; D: NA; J: TRBJ1-1; DNA: TGTGCCAGCAGCTACGGACAGAGCACTGAAGCTTTCTTT; CDR3: CASSYGQSTEAFF
size: NA; V: TRBV24-1; D: NA; J: TRBJ1-1; DNA: TGTGCCACCAGTGATGTGGGGGGGAGACCAAGAGCTTTCTTT; CDR3: CATSDVGGRPRAFF
size: NA; V: TRBV2; D: TRBD1; J: TRBJ1-3; DNA: TGTGCCAGCAGTGAACGGGACAGCTCTGGAAACACCATATATTTT; CDR3: CASSERDSSGNTIYF
size: NA; V: TRBV5-6; D: NA; J: TRBJ1-5; DNA: TGTGCCAGCAGCTTGGGCAGGGGAGGGTACCAGCCCCAGCATTTT; CDR3: CASSLGRGGYQPQHF
size: once; V: TRBV2; D: TRBD1; J: TRBJ1-5; DNA: TGTGCCAGCAGTGACGAGTTATCCGACAGGGGGTCTCAGCCCCAGCATTTT; CDR3: CASSDELSDRGSQPQHF
size: NA; V: TRBV27; D: TRBD1; J: TRBJ2-1; DNA: TGTGCCAGCAGTTCCCCCGACAGGGTATCCTACAATGAGCAGTTCTTC; CDR3: CASSSPDRVSYNEQFF
size: many; V: TRBV18; D: NA; J: TRBJ1-2; DNA: TGTGCCAGCTCACCACTCCAGGAAACTAACTATGGCTACACCTTC; CDR3: CASSPLQETNYGYTF
size: NA; V: TRBV12-3/TRBV12-4; D: NA; J: TRBJ1-3; DNA: TGTGCCAGCAGTCCGTCCTCTGGAAACACCATATATTTT; CDR3: CASSPSSGNTIYF
size: NA; V: TRBV11-3; D: NA; J: TRBJ1-3; DNA: TGTGCCAGCAGCTTCAGGGCCATTGGAAACACCATATATTTT; CDR3: CASSFRAIGNTIYF
size: NA; V: TRBV2; D: TRBD1; J: TRBJ1-1; DNA: TGTGCCAGCAGTGATAGGACAGGGGGCGCCTGGACTGAAGCTTTCTTT; CDR3: CASSDRTGGAWTEAFF
size: NA; V: TRBV27; D: TRBD2; J: TRBJ2-1; DNA: TGTGCCAGCAGTTTATACCCCCAGGGACTAGCGGGAGGCAATGAGCAGTTCTTC; CDR3: CASSLYPQGLAGGNEQFF
size: NA; V: TRBV11-2; D: NA; J: TRBJ1-1; DNA: TGTGCCAGCAGCTACAGGAGACTGGGGAACACTGAAGCTTTCTTT; CDR3: CASSYRRLGNTEAFF
size: NA; V: TRBV5-6; D: TRBD1; J: TRBJ2-2; DNA: TGTGCCAGCAGCTTGGAGGGACAGGGGCCCACCGGGGAGCTGTTTTTT; CDR3: CASSLEGQGPTGELFF
size: NA; V: TRBV19; D: TRBD1; J: TRBJ2-7; DNA: TGTGCCAGTAATGGCCCGGGACAGGGGTTCTACGAGCAGTACTTC; CDR3: CASNGPGQGFYEQYF
size: once; V: TRBV7-8; D: TRBD2; J: TRBJ2-3; DNA: TGTGCCAGCAGCTTATTTGGTACGGGAGGGCCTCTCGACACAGATACGCAGTATTTT; CDR3: CASSLFGTGGPLDTDTQYF
size: once; V: TRBV7-2; D: NA; J: TRBJ2-3; DNA: TGTGCCAGCAGCCTCGGACTGAACACAGATACGCAGTATTTT; CDR3: CASSLGLNTDTQYF
size: once; V: TRBV4-1; D: TRBD1; J: TRBJ2-6; DNA: TGCGCCAGCAGCCCTGGGGAGGGACAGGGGCGCTCTGGGGCCAACGTCCTGACTTTC; CDR3: CASSPGEGQGRSGANVLTF
size: NA; V: TRBV6-2/TRBV6-3; D: TRBD1; J: TRBJ1-5; DNA: TGTGCCAGCAGCCAGACAGGGGGGTTTCAGCCCCAGCATTTT; CDR3: CASSQTGGFQPQHF
size: NA; V: TRBV5-1; D: NA; J: TRBJ1-4; DNA: TGCGCCAGCAGTCGAGAGTTTAATGAAAAACTGTTTTTT; CDR3: CASSREFNEKLFF
size: NA; V: TRBV6-5; D: NA; J: TRBJ2-1; DNA: TGTGCCAGCAGTTACCGACCTGGGTCAGGCTATGAGCAGTTCTTC; CDR3: CASSYRPGSGYEQFF
size: NA; V: TRBV27; D: NA; J: TRBJ2-5; DNA: TGTGCCAGCAGTTTAACGGTTCGTCAGACCCAGTACTTC; CDR3: CASSLTVRQTQYF
size: NA; V: TRBV18; D: NA; J: TRBJ1-6; DNA: TGTGCCAGCTCACCATGGCAGGGGACGGGGAATTCACCCCTCCACTTT; CDR3: CASSPWQGTGNSPLHF
size: NA; V: TRBV28; D: NA; J: TRBJ1-3; DNA: TGTGGGGCCGAGAGCTCTGGAAACACCATATATTTT; CDR3: CGAESSGNTIYF
size: NA; V: TRBV19; D: TRBD1; J: TRBJ1-6; DNA: TGTGCCAGTCGGTCACAGGGGCGCAACTATTCACCCCTCCACTTT; CDR3: CASRSQGRNYSPLHF
size: NA; V: TRBV2; D: NA; J: TRBJ1-5; DNA: TGTGCCAGCAGTGAAGAATCCCCGGGGGGCCGGGATTTT; CDR3: CASSEESPGGRDF
size: NA; V: TRBV19; D: NA; J: TRBJ1-5; DNA: TGTGCCAGTAGTGCCCCCCCTCAAGGGGCGCATTTT; CDR3: CASSAPPQGAHF
size: once; V: TRBV3-1/TRBV3-2; D: TRBD1; J: TRBJ2-7; DNA: TGTGCCAGCAGCCATCGGGACAGCTACGAGCAGTACTTC; CDR3: CASSHRDSYEQYF
size: NA; V: TRBV6-5; D: NA; J: TRBJ1-1; DNA: TGTGCCAGCAGTTACTCGATGGGGCGGACTGAAGCTTTCTTT; CDR3: CASSYSMGRTEAFF
size: NA; V: TRBV7-9; D: TRBD2; J: TRBJ2-3; DNA: TGTGCCAGCAGCTTACCCTACGCGGGAGCGACAGATACGCAGTATTTT; CDR3: CASSLPYAGATDTQYF
size: NA; V: TRBV2; D: NA; J: TRBJ2-7; DNA: TGTGCCAGCAGGACTCACACCCTCCCCGAGCAGTACTTC; CDR3: CASRTHTLPEQYF
size: NA; V: TRBV5-1; D: NA; J: TRBJ1-1; DNA: TGCGCCAGCAGACCGGTCGTCAACACTGAAGCTTTCTTT; CDR3: CASRPVVNTEAFF
size: NA; V: TRBV12-3/TRBV12-4; D: NA; J: TRBJ1-3; DNA: TGTGCCGCTAAGGGGGGGATACGAAACACCATATATTTT; CDR3: CAAKGGIRNTIYF
size: NA; V: TRBV5-1; D: TRBD1; J: TRBJ1-5; DNA: TGCGCCAGCAGCTCCGGACAGGGGAGCAATCAGCCCCAGCATTTT; CDR3: CASSSGQGSNQPQHF
size: NA; V: TRBV15; D: NA; J: TRBJ1-2; DNA: NA; CDR3: CATSILAIAHRVRRGYYGYTF
size: NA; V: TRBV30; D: NA; J: TRBJ2-2; DNA: TGTGCCTGGAGTGTTGCCAGCGCGAACACCGGGGAGCTGTTTTTT; CDR3: CAWSVASANTGELFF
size: NA; V: TRBV30; D: TRBD1; J: TRBJ1-6; DNA: TGTGCCTGGAGTAACAGGGGAATGTGGAATTCACCCCTCCACTTT; CDR3: CAWSNRGMWNSPLHF
size: NA; V: TRBV2; D: TRBD1; J: TRBJ1-2; DNA: TGTGCCAGCAGTGTTGGCCAGGGGGCCGTAGGCTACACCTTC; CDR3: CASSVGQGAVGYTF
size: NA; V: TRBV19; D: NA; J: TRBJ1-5; DNA: TGTGCCAGTAGGGTGGGGGGGTACGATCAGCCCCAGCATTTT; CDR3: CASRVGGYDQPQHF
size: NA; V: TRBV25-1; D: NA; J: TRBJ1-6; DNA: TGTGCCAGCCGAACCCGAGGCACCTATAATTCACCCCTCCACTTT; CDR3: CASRTRGTYNSPLHF
size: NA; V: TRBV24-1; D: NA; J: TRBJ1-1; DNA: TGTGCCGTAGTACAGGGAGATACCAATGAAGCTTTCTTT; CDR3: CAVVQGDTNEAFF
size: NA; V: TRBV6-5; D: NA; J: TRBJ1-1; DNA: TGTGCCAGCAGTTTCGACAGCTACGAAGCTTTCTTT; CDR3: CASSFDSYEAFF
size: NA; V: TRBV25-1; D: NA; J: TRBJ2-1; DNA: TGTGCCAGCAGCAACAGGAGAAGCTCCTACAATGAGCAGTTCTTC; CDR3: CASSNRRSSYNEQFF